This T cell receptor beta chain was observed in a study of T cell repertoires in cytomegalovirus infection. Study background: Shared public TCR beta signatures pointed to both CMV infection and a matching HLA type.

Trimming pared 2 bases from V and 5 bases from J, leaving 15 bases between. Per the germline V gene, CDR1 is SGHVS and CDR2 is FQNEAQ. This CDR3 has 15 amino acids. As regards this clonotype: Its antigen is as yet unknown. A much bigger clone sits one base away, suggesting this may be a read error. The CDR3 end shows no conserved phenylalanine or tryptophan, and so a read error is likely.

TCRdb processed the reads anew with MiXCR; each CDR3 protein has one entry. This sample carries some 940,000 distinct CDR3 sequences, 31% of them seen once, and the ten largest clones take around an eighth. The rearrangement uses TRBV7-8 and TRBJ2-5; tentatively, D is TRBD2 (6 bases). The receptor's source is a human donor in good health (CMV status not recorded). Some clones in this sample may be carry-over from other donors' samples. Sequencing used cultured CD8+ T cells from PBMCs, obtained from culture after CMV antigen stimulation. The DNA of the CDR3 is TGTGCCAGCAGCTTAATCGCGGGAACGGCGGAGACCCAGTACCTC. Protein: CASSLIAGTAETQYL.